What follows describes a single T cell receptor beta chain. The sample is drawn from a study of control samples from healthy donors and cancer patients. Sequencing was performed with immunoSEQ multiplex PCR; in TCRdb, only in-frame clones are kept and a portion is missing. Found here are around 51,000 clones, under 90% of them singletons; the top ten hold about 9.5%. CDR3 size: 14 residues. Trimming cost V 3 bases and J 2 bases, with 11 bases left between them. CDR1 is SEHNR and CDR2 is FQNEAQ in the germline V gene (reference sequence). V gene TRBV7-9 combines with J gene TRBJ2-7; perhaps D is TRBD1 or TRBD2 (5 bases each). The sample comprised blood. The TCR was taken from a man between 65 and 85 years old in good health. The CDR3 spells CASSFPGTAYEQYF. In DNA form, the CDR3 reads TGTGCCAGCAGCTTTCCAGGGACGGCCTACGAGCAGTACTTC. The full variable domain, in which reference TRBV7-9 and TRBJ2-7 provide the parts outside the CDR3, is DTGVSQNPRHKITKRGQNVTFRCDPISEHNRLYWYRQTLGQGPEFLTYFQNEAQLEKSRLLSDRFSAERPKGSFSTLEIQRTEQGDSAMYLCASSFPGTAYEQYFGPGTRLTVT.